The 21 T cell receptor beta chains listed next were all sequenced from one sample in a study of T cell changes during pregnancy in multiple sclerosis. The method was immunoSEQ multiplex PCR; TCRdb's version includes in-frame clones alone and lacks a portion of them. The table lists tens of thousands of clones, less than 95% of them singletons. The sample was peripheral blood, taken in the first trimester of pregnancy. These receptors originate from a female donor in good health, enrolled as a control in a pregnancy study.

The rearrangement links TRBV19 to TRBJ2-2; no clear D. Trimming removed 9 bases at V and 0 bases at J, with 8 bases between. This CDR3 is 13 amino acids long. Germline CDR1 LNHDA, CDR2 SQIVND (reference sequence). For the CDR3, the DNA is TGTGCCAGCCCCGTTGCGAACACCGGGGAGCTGTTTTTT. It is translated as CASPVANTGELFF.

The chain combines TRBV30 with TRBJ1-5; 11 nucleotides line up with TRBD1. Per the germline V gene, CDR1 is GTSNPN and CDR2 is SVGIG (reference sequence). The CDR3 runs 14 residues. Trimming took 4 bases from V and 7 from J; bases not matched to a gene: 6. The CDR3 DNA sequence: TGTGCCTGGACCAGGACAGGGGGCAGCCAGCCCCAGCATTTT. Translation gives CAWTRTGGSQPQHF. The full variable domain, with the rest looked up from reference TRBV30 and TRBJ1-5, is SQTIHQWPATLVQPVGSPLSLECTVEGTSNPNLYWYRQAAGRGLQLLFYSVGIGQISSEVPQNLSASRPQDRQFILSSKKLLLSDSGFYLCAWTRTGGSQPQHFGDGTRLSIL.

The genes are TRBV11-2 and TRBJ2-1; 10 nucleotides agree with TRBD2. V shed 2 bases and J 3 bases; nucleotides not matched to a gene: 4. CDR3 length: 16 residues. Germline V CDR1 and CDR2: SGHAT, FQNNGV. CDR3 sequence reads: CASSLRLAGVYNEQFF. In DNA, the CDR3 is TGTGCCAGCAGCTTAAGGCTAGCGGGGGTCTACAATGAGCAGTTCTTC.

The genes are TRBV19 and TRBJ2-2; no clear D. Germline V gene lookup returns CDR1 LNHDA and CDR2 SQIVND (reference sequence). V gave up 10 bases and J gave up 5 bases, with 17 bases separating them. This CDR3 region has 14 residues. CDR3: CATNDGEWTGELFF. CDR3 DNA sequence: TGTGCCACCAACGACGGAGAATGGACCGGGGAGCTGTTTTTT. The whole variable domain, filled in from reference TRBV19 and TRBJ2-2, reads DGGITQSPKYLFRKEGQNVTLSCEQNLNHDAMYWYRQDPGQGLRLIYYSQIVNDFQKGDIAEGYSVSREKKESFPLTVTSAQKNPTAFYLCATNDGEWTGELFFGEGSRLTVL.

This sequence joins TRBV13 and TRBJ1-2, with D maybe TRBD1 (5 bases). The CDR3 consists of 15 residues. Per the germline V gene, CDR1 is PRHDT and CDR2 is FYEKMQ (reference sequence). V was clipped by 2 bases and J by 4 bases, with 14 bases between them. The chain's CDR3 is CASSLQGTPFYGYTF. CDR3 sequence (DNA): TGTGCCAGCAGCTTACAGGGCACCCCGTTCTATGGCTACACCTTC.

The chain combines TRBV6-5 with TRBJ1-6, with 9 bases fitting TRBD1. The V gene end was trimmed by 6 bases and the J gene end by 7 bases; junction bases not matched to a gene: 4. The CDR3 loop spans 14 amino acids. Germline loops: CDR1 MNHEY, CDR2 SVGAGI. The CDR3 here is CASSLGTGNSPLHF. The CDR3, as DNA: TGTGCCAGCAGCCTCGGGACAGGGAATTCACCCCTCCACTTT.

The chain uses TRBV6-5 and TRBJ2-2; D unclear. CDR3 length equals 13 residues. Germline V gene data show CDR1 as MNHEY and CDR2 as SVGAGI. Trimming stripped 8 bases from V and 2 bases from J, with 9 bases between. This CDR3 is CASYLGNTGELFF. The CDR3, as DNA: TGTGCCAGCTACCTGGGCAACACCGGGGAGCTGTTTTTT.

The gene calls are TRBV6-6 and TRBJ1-5; D may be TRBD1 (5 bases). CDR1 and CDR2 (germline): MNHNY, SVGAGI (reference sequence). V gave up 10 bases and J gave up 5 bases, with 15 bases separating them. CDR3 length: 13 residues. The CDR3 DNA is TGTGCCACCCAGGGAAGGATGGATCAGCCCCAGCATTTT. Protein product: CATQGRMDQPQHF.

The chain recombines TRBV11-3 with TRBJ2-2; TRBD1 matches 8 bases. V lost 6 bases to trimming and J lost 1 base; unmatched junction nucleotides: 7. The CDR3 sequence is 16 residues long. Germline V gives CDR1 SGHNT, CDR2 YENEEA. For the CDR3, the DNA is TGTGCCAGCAGTCGTCAGGGGGCATGGAACACCGGGGAGCTGTTTTTT. Protein product: CASSRQGAWNTGELFF.

V is TRBV7-2 and J is TRBJ2-5; D remains ambiguous. From germline, CDR1 is SGHTA and CDR2 FQGNSA. Trimming shortened V by 0 bases and J by 5 bases, and 10 bases separated the two germline ends. The CDR3 contains 14 residues. The CDR3 nucleotides read TGTGCCAGCAGCTTAGCGCTCGGGTTGGAGACCCAGTACTTC. This sequence encodes CASSLALGLETQYF.

The chain is built from TRBV18 and TRBJ1-1; 10 nucleotides align to TRBD1. After removal of 2 bases from V and 3 bases from J, the junction contained 9 bases not matched to a gene. Per germline, CDR1 KGHSH and CDR2 LQKENI. The CDR3 is made up of 17 amino acids. The CDR3 region has the DNA TGTGCCAGCTCACCATATCGATTGGGACAGGGGCACACTGAAGCTTTCTTT. It encodes CASSPYRLGQGHTEAFF. Looking up the rest from reference TRBV18 and TRBJ1-1 gives the full variable domain: NAGVMQNPRHLVRRRGQEARLRCSPMKGHSHVYWYRQLPEEGLKFMVYLQKENIIDESGMPKERFSAEFPKEGPSILRIQQVVRGDSAAYFCASSPYRLGQGHTEAFFGQGTRLTVV.

This chain joins TRBV9 and TRBJ2-3, with D perhaps matching TRBD2 (7 bases). The V end lost 0 bases, the J end lost 0 bases, and 11 bases lay between the germline ends. CDR1 SGDLS and CDR2 YYNGEE come from the germline V gene. The CDR3 extends over 16 amino acids. The CDR3 DNA follows: TGTGCCAGCAGCGTAGGGCGGGGGCCAAGCACAGATACGCAGTATTTT. Translation gives CASSVGRGPSTDTQYF.

This chain joins TRBV28 and TRBJ1-6, with D perhaps TRBD1 (6 bases). The CDR3 has 12 amino acids. CDR1 is MDHEN and CDR2 is SYDVKM in the germline V gene. Trimming took off 7 bases at V and 9 bases at J, with 10 bases between the two ends. As DNA, the CDR3 is TGTGCCAGCACCCAGGGGACTTCACCCCTCCACTTT. Protein product: CASTQGTSPLHF.

The chain couples TRBV4-1 to TRBJ2-7; 10 bases align to TRBD1. The CDR3 runs to 15 residues. Trimming took 4 bases from V and 3 from J; bases not matched to a gene: 6. Germline V gene data show CDR1 as MGHRA and CDR2 as YSYEKL. The CDR3 region has the DNA TGCGCCAGCAGCCGGGGACAGGGGTCTCTCTACGAGCAGTACTTC. This encodes CASSRGQGSLYEQYF.

The chain employs TRBV29-1 and TRBJ2-1; TRBD2 aligns across 12 bases. This CDR3 comprises 15 residues. V trimming: 4 bases; J trimming: 12 bases; junction bases outside the gene matches: 13. The germline CDR1 and CDR2 sequences are SQVTM and ANQGSEA. CDR3 sequence: CSVVRTSGARDGQFF. DNA of the CDR3: TGCAGCGTTGTTCGGACTAGCGGGGCCCGTGATGGGCAGTTCTTC.

This rearrangement joins TRBV6-6 to TRBJ2-7; D gene uncertain. The CDR3 totals 15 residues. CDR1 MNHNY and CDR2 SVGAGI come from the germline V gene (reference sequence). Trimming took 3 bases from V and 0 from J, leaving 12 bases between them. CDR3 residues: CASSYLEPFSYEQYF. CDR3 DNA: TGTGCCAGCAGTTATTTAGAGCCCTTCTCCTACGAGCAGTACTTC.

V usage is TRBV4-3 and J usage is TRBJ2-1; D is unresolved. The V end lost 0 bases, the J end lost 6 bases, and 3 bases lay between the germline ends. CDR1 and CDR2 (germline): LGHNA, YSLEER. The CDR3 has 12 residues. CDR3 DNA: TGCGCCAGCAGCCAAGACAGCAATGAGCAGTTCTTC. Its protein is CASSQDSNEQFF.

The V and J genes are TRBV4-1 and TRBJ1-1; D is ambiguous. The CDR3 has 16 amino acids. Looked up from germline, CDR1 is MGHRA and CDR2 is YSYEKL. V lost 0 bases, J lost 13 bases, and 24 bases lay in between. This chain's CDR3 is CASSQDVPPPPRDDFF. The CDR3 DNA sequence: TGCGCCAGCAGCCAAGATGTACCACCCCCACCACGAGATGATTTCTTT.

This chain uses TRBV27 with TRBJ2-3, with 10 bases identical to TRBD2. CDR1 and CDR2 from the germline V gene are MNHEY and SMNVEV (reference sequence). J gave up 2 bases and V 5 bases, and 7 bases lay outside the gene matches. The CDR3 length is 16 residues. The CDR3 protein is CASSELAGALTDTQYF. Written as DNA, the CDR3 is TGTGCCAGCAGTGAGCTAGCGGGGGCCCTCACAGATACGCAGTATTTT.

V gene TRBV5-5 combines with J gene TRBJ1-5; D may be TRBD1 (6 bases). The germline V gene encodes CDR1 SGHKS and CDR2 YYEKEE (reference sequence). V lost 4 bases and J lost 5, with 13 bases in between. The CDR3 covers 14 residues. CDR3 DNA: TGTGCCAGCAGCAGGGACACATCCTATCAGCCCCAGCATTTT. Translated: CASSRDTSYQPQHF. Supplemented by reference TRBV5-5 and TRBJ1-5, the full variable domain reads DAGVTQSPTHLIKTRGQQVTLRCSPISGHKSVSWYQQVLGQGPQFIFQYYEKEERGRGNFPDRFSARQFPNYSSELNVNALLLGDSALYLCASSRDTSYQPQHFGDGTRLSIL.

V and J are TRBV29-1 and TRBJ2-1; 7 nucleotides line up with TRBD2. V lost 3 bases, J lost 2 bases, and 1 base stayed unmatched. The CDR3 has 13 amino acids. The germline gives CDR1 SQVTM, CDR2 ANQGSEA. In nucleotides, the CDR3 is TGCAGCGTTGATCTAGCGGCCTACAATGAGCAGTTCTTC. Residues: CSVDLAAYNEQFF.